These 30 T cell receptor beta chains originate from one sample sequenced in a study of blood T cell repertoires in COVID-19. Clones were read by immunoSEQ multiplex PCR, and TCRdb kept only the in-frame ones, dropping some. The sample yields over 200,000 clones, roughly nine tenths seen once. The sample comprised PBMCs or T cells enriched from blood (not recorded which). The receptor set was obtained from a human donor in a cohort exposed to, infected with or recovered from COVID-19 (not recorded which). The donor label of this sample is uncertain.

The V call is TRBV3-1 (or the pseudogene TRBV3-2), the J call TRBJ2-5; 9 bases fit TRBD1. CDR1 is LGHDT, CDR2 YNNKEL, per germline (reference sequence). The CDR3 contains 15 residues. The V gene end was trimmed by 4 bases and the J gene end by 5 bases; junction bases not matched to a gene: 8. CDR3 sequence: CASSPPGQGGETQYF. CDR3 DNA sequence: TGTGCCAGCAGCCCGCCGGGACAGGGAGGCGAGACCCAGTACTTC.

The V call is TRBV4-1, the J call TRBJ1-3; 11 positions agree with TRBD1. The CDR3 totals 16 residues. V gave up 6 bases and J gave up 7 bases; unmatched junction bases: 11. Germline-derived CDR1 and CDR2 are MGHRA and YSYEKL. CDR3 sequence reads: CASSPRGGQGANTIYF. As DNA, the CDR3 is TGCGCCAGCAGTCCAAGAGGTGGACAGGGGGCGAACACCATATATTTT.

The chain has TRBV5-6 and TRBJ1-2; 9 bases line up with TRBD1. Losses at the gene ends were 4 bases for V and 12 bases for J; bases not matched to a gene: 13. Germline lookup yields CDR1 SGHDT and CDR2 YYEEEE. The CDR3 covers 14 residues. The CDR3 region has the DNA TGTGCCAGCAGCCAACTTACAGGGGGCGCGACAAACACCTTC. It codes for CASSQLTGGATNTF.

The J gene is TRBJ2-7, the V gene TRBV4-2; TRBD2 is a possible D gene (5 bases). The CDR3 contains 16 residues. V gave up 0 bases and J gave up 3 bases, with 15 bases separating them. The germline V gene has CDR1 LGHNA and CDR2 YNFKEQ. The CDR3 DNA reads as TGTGCCAGCAGCCAAGATAGCGAGGGATCTGGCTACGAGCAGTACTTC. Its protein product is CASSQDSEGSGYEQYF.

This chain uses TRBV7-3 with TRBJ2-1; 10 bases agree with TRBD1. Germline values: CDR1 SGHTA, CDR2 FQGTGA. This CDR3 region has 16 residues. V was pared by 3 bases and J by 2 bases, with 4 bases of the junction left unmatched. CDR3 sequence: CASSFFGTGAYNEQFF. In nucleotides, the CDR3 is TGTGCCAGCAGCTTCTTTGGGACAGGGGCCTACAATGAGCAGTTCTTC.

This clone was counted a single time. The chain links TRBV9 to TRBJ1-2; 9 bases agree with TRBD1. The CDR3 loop spans 15 amino acids. Germline trimming cut 3 bases from V and 4 bases from J; bases unmatched to any gene: 7. Germline CDR1 and CDR2: SGDLS and YYNGEE. CDR3 sequence reads: CASSAGDREVYGYTF. For the CDR3, the DNA is TGTGCCAGCAGCGCCGGGGACAGGGAGGTCTATGGCTACACCTTC.

The chain couples TRBV5-1 to TRBJ1-4; 7 bases are shared with TRBD1. Germline V gives CDR1 SGHRS, CDR2 YFSETQ. V was pared by 3 bases and J by 4 bases, with 6 bases of the junction left unmatched. The length of the CDR3 is 15 residues. The DNA of the CDR3 is TGCGCCAGCAGCTGGAGGGACAGCTATAATGAAAAACTGTTTTTT. The encoded protein is CASSWRDSYNEKLFF.

This CDR3 reads CSVVSAGTQYF. The CDR3 nucleotides are TGCAGCGTTGTTAGCGCCGGGACCCAGTACTTC. This chain links TRBV29-1 with TRBJ2-5; TRBD2 might be the D (5 bases). The CDR3 runs to 11 residues. Trimming took off 4 bases at V and 7 bases at J, with 10 bases between the two ends. The germline V gene encodes CDR1 SQVTM and CDR2 ANQGSEA.

The chain combines TRBV12-2 with TRBJ2-5; TRBD2 reflects the table's D call only, with no check against the DNA. TRBV12-2 is a listed pseudogene. The CDR3 contains 17 residues. The CDR3 spells CASRLLGLAGGQETQYF. CDR3 sequence (DNA): TGTGCAAGTCGCTTACTCGGACTAGCGGGGGGCCAAGAGACCCAGTACTTC.

The J gene is TRBJ1-1, the V gene TRBV5-6; 7 nucleotides match TRBD1. The V and J ends lost 0 bases and 2 bases, in that order; junction bases with no gene match: 7. Germline V CDR1 and CDR2: SGHDT, YYEEEE. The CDR3 runs 16 residues. The CDR3 protein is CASSLEGGRSNTEAFF. The CDR3 DNA reads as TGTGCCAGCAGCTTGGAAGGGGGCAGATCAAACACTGAAGCTTTCTTT.

This clone appeared a few times. The chain joins TRBV30 to TRBJ2-1; 11 nucleotides agree with TRBD2. This CDR3 region has 14 residues. Trimming took 4 bases from V and 2 from J; bases not matched to a gene: 1. The germline gives CDR1 GTSNPN, CDR2 SVGIG (reference sequence). The CDR3 protein is CAWMTSGTYNEQFF. The CDR3 region has the DNA TGTGCCTGGATGACTAGCGGGACCTACAATGAGCAGTTCTTC.

This clone was picked up one time. Because the CDR3's place on the DNA is in doubt, the DNA is left out and the CDR3 is given as listed by TCRdb. The chain links TRBV21-1 to TRBJ2-3; TRBD2 was called by the table and not checked on the DNA. TRBV21-1 has pseudogene status. The CDR3 extends over 15 residues, inclusive of both ends. The CDR3 reads CASRPVAGGTDTQYF.

This chain connects TRBV5-1 to TRBJ1-1; TRBD1 might be the D (6 bases). V shed 6 bases and J shed 1 base, with 7 bases lying between them. Per the germline V gene, CDR1 is SGHRS and CDR2 is YFSETQ. This CDR3 spans 12 amino acids. The DNA for the CDR3 is TGCGCCAGCACCAGGGGGAACACTGAAGCTTTCTTT. It yields the protein CASTRGNTEAFF.

The chain recombines TRBV30 with TRBJ2-7, with unresolved D. V was trimmed by 1 base and J by 4 bases, leaving 8 bases between them. The CDR3 runs to 12 residues. Per germline, CDR1 GTSNPN and CDR2 SVGIG (reference sequence). The CDR3, as DNA: TGTGCCTGGAGTGGTACTATTTACGAGCAGTACTTC. Translating it yields CAWSGTIYEQYF.

This clone has just one count. The J gene is TRBJ2-5, the V gene TRBV7-9; D may be TRBD2 (7 bases). CDR1 is SEHNR, CDR2 FQNEAQ, per germline (reference sequence). The V gene lost 5 bases and the J gene lost 5 bases, with 21 bases spanning the gap. This CDR3 comprises 16 residues. The CDR3 nucleotides are TGTGCCAGCAGCCCCACCTTCGGGGGGCGCGGGGAGACCCAGTACTTC. Translating gives CASSPTFGGRGETQYF.

V and J are TRBV7-8 and TRBJ2-3, with 7 bases aligning to TRBD2. CDR1 and CDR2 (germline): SGHVS, FQNEAQ. V lost 1 base and J lost 6; bases outside the gene matches: 16. This CDR3 has 18 residues. The CDR3 loop reads CASSLGDIVVGTTDTQYF. In DNA form, the CDR3 reads TGTGCCAGCAGCTTAGGGGATATAGTGGTCGGGACTACCGATACGCAGTATTTT. The full variable domain, completed using reference TRBV7-8 and TRBJ2-3, is GAGVSQSPRYKVAKRGQDVALRCDPISGHVSLFWYQQALGQGPEFLTYFQNEAQLDKSGLPSDRFFAERPEGSVSTLKIQRTQQEDSAVYLCASSLGDIVVGTTDTQYFGPGTRLTVL.

V is TRBV4-1 and J is TRBJ1-2, with 9 bases fitting TRBD1. After removal of 2 bases from V and 5 bases from J, the junction contained 9 bases not matched to a gene. CDR1 is MGHRA and CDR2 is YSYEKL in the germline V gene. There are 16 residues in the CDR3. The CDR3 spells CASSQPGQGSRYGYTF. The CDR3 nucleotides are TGCGCCAGCAGCCAACCGGGACAGGGAAGTCGGTATGGCTACACCTTC.

J is TRBJ1-1 and V is TRBV18; TRBD1 matches 7 bases. Germline V lookup: CDR1 KGHSH, CDR2 LQKENI. With 3 bases clipped from V and 5 bases from J, the junction kept 9 bases outside the gene matches. CDR3 length: 15 amino acids. The CDR3 region is CASSPDEGQWTEAFF. The CDR3 bases are TGTGCCAGCTCACCGGACGAGGGACAGTGGACTGAAGCTTTCTTT.

The chain uses TRBV5-1 and TRBJ2-3; 8 nucleotides agree with TRBD2. V shed 0 bases, J shed 4 bases, and the junction held 13 bases outside the gene matches. CDR1 and CDR2 from the germline V gene are SGHRS and YFSETQ. This CDR3 region has 18 residues. CDR3 sequence reads: CASSLAGGSGVGSDTQYF. In DNA form, the CDR3 reads TGCGCCAGCAGCTTGGCCGGGGGTAGCGGGGTAGGGTCAGATACGCAGTATTTT.

The rearrangement links TRBV3-1 (or the pseudogene TRBV3-2) to TRBJ1-2; a weak D match, TRBD1 (5 bases). The CDR3 covers 14 residues. Trimming pared 4 bases from V and 8 bases from J, leaving 17 bases between. Germline CDR1 reads LGHDT; CDR2 reads YNNKEL (reference sequence). The CDR3 spells CASSPHDRRLGYTF. The CDR3 DNA follows: TGTGCCAGCAGCCCCCACGACAGACGTCTAGGCTACACCTTC.

The J gene is TRBJ2-3, the V gene TRBV9; the D gene is possibly TRBD2 (6 bases). This CDR3 region has 16 residues. CDR1 and CDR2 from the germline V gene are SGDLS and YYNGEE. V lost 0 bases to trimming and J lost 2 bases, with 13 bases between them. CDR3 DNA: TGTGCCAGCAGCGTAGGGGGCGGGGTGTCCACAGATACGCAGTATTTT. The encoded protein is CASSVGGGVSTDTQYF.

This sequence joins TRBV4-2 and TRBJ2-2, with 7 positions matching TRBD1. V was pared by 1 base and J by 4 bases, with 12 bases of the junction left unmatched. The CDR3 spans 18 residues. The germline gives CDR1 LGHNA, CDR2 YNFKEQ. This chain's CDR3 is CASSQASPEGAGTGELFF. The CDR3 bases are TGTGCCAGCAGCCAAGCCTCCCCCGAGGGGGCGGGCACCGGGGAGCTGTTTTTT.

The count of this clone is one. V usage is TRBV5-5 and J usage is TRBJ2-5; no clear D gene. The CDR3 runs to 13 residues. The V gene's germline CDR1 is SGHKS and CDR2 YYEKEE (reference sequence). V lost 1 base and J 5 bases, leaving 9 bases between the germline ends. This chain's CDR3 is CASSLKRQETQYF. CDR3 bases: TGTGCCAGCAGCTTGAAGCGTCAGGAGACCCAGTACTTC.

As concerns this clone: The same CDR3 is also encoded by other DNA sequences in this sample. J is TRBJ1-5 and V is TRBV19, with 8 bases matching TRBD1. The germline V gene encodes CDR1 LNHDA and CDR2 SQIVND (reference sequence). CDR3 length: 14 residues. V was pared by 3 bases and J by 4 bases, with 2 bases of the junction left unmatched. CDR3 protein: CASSIRQGNQPQHF. CDR3 nucleotides: TGTGCCAGTAGTATTCGACAGGGGAATCAGCCCCAGCATTTT. The whole variable domain, filled in from reference TRBV19 and TRBJ1-5, reads DGGITQSPKYLFRKEGQNVTLSCEQNLNHDAMYWYRQDPGQGLRLIYYSQIVNDFQKGDIAEGYSVSREKKESFPLTVTSAQKNPTAFYLCASSIRQGNQPQHFGDGTRLSIL.

J is TRBJ2-3 and V is TRBV7-8, with D possibly TRBD1 on 5 matching bases. The CDR3 contains 17 residues. V lost 1 base and J 0 bases, leaving 14 bases between the germline ends. Germline CDR1 is SGHVS and CDR2 is FQNEAQ. The CDR3: CASSLGYQGTSTDTQYF. The CDR3, as DNA: TGTGCCAGCAGCTTAGGGTATCAGGGTACTAGCACAGATACGCAGTATTTT.

This rearrangement joins TRBV5-3 to TRBJ1-6; the D gene is possibly TRBD1 (6 bases). TRBV5-3 is known as an ORF, though its function is uncertain. This CDR3 comprises 14 residues. V gave up 5 bases and J gave up 5 bases, with 11 bases separating them. CDR3 region: CARRWGQNNSPLHF. CDR3 in DNA: TGTGCCAGAAGATGGGGACAAAATAATTCACCCCTCCACTTT.

V gene TRBV3-1 (or the pseudogene TRBV3-2) combines with J gene TRBJ1-4; a possible D gene is TRBD1 (5 bases). Trimming took 3 bases from V and 8 from J, leaving 13 bases between them. This CDR3 contains 14 residues. Germline CDR1 is LGHDT and CDR2 is YNNKEL (reference sequence). This CDR3 reads CASSQNRQAEKLFF. CDR3 DNA: TGTGCCAGCAGCCAGAACAGGCAAGCAGAAAAACTGTTTTTT.

This chain uses TRBV7-8 with TRBJ1-5; a possible D gene is TRBD1 (6 bases). CDR3 size: 17 residues. Germline CDR1 SGHVS, CDR2 FQNEAQ. Between the trimmed V and J ends, which lost 5 bases and 0 bases, there was a span of 17 bases. The chain's CDR3 is CASSPVWTVNSNQPQHF. CDR3 in DNA: TGTGCCAGCAGCCCCGTCTGGACAGTAAATAGCAATCAGCCCCAGCATTTT.

The chain carries TRBV18 and TRBJ2-1; no definite D call. V lost 3 bases, J lost 12 bases, and 12 bases lay in between. The CDR3 has 12 amino acids. Germline V gene lookup returns CDR1 KGHSH and CDR2 LQKENI. In DNA, the CDR3 is TGTGCCAGCTCACCCCAGGTGGATGGGCAGTTCTTC. The encoded protein is CASSPQVDGQFF.

The gene calls are TRBV4-1 and TRBJ1-1; TRBD1 agrees at 11 bases. There are 15 residues in the CDR3. Looked up from germline, CDR1 is MGHRA and CDR2 is YSYEKL. The trim removed 5 bases at V and 7 bases at J, leaving 9 bases unmatched. In DNA, the CDR3 is TGCGCCAGCAGCTCCGGACAGGGGGCGCAGGGTGAAGCTTTCTTT. It codes for CASSSGQGAQGEAFF.